A selection of T cell receptor beta chains follows, all from one sample in a study of T-cell reconstitution after alpha-beta-depleted transplantation in children. TCRdb reprocessed the PCR reads via MiXCR and lists one record per CDR3 protein. The repertoire holds roughly 610,000 distinct CDR3 sequences, approximately 10% seen once, with about 4% in the top ten. This material consisted of PBMCs from the stem cell graft donor, taken from the stem cell graft. Receptors were obtained from a human donor who donated a stem cell graft to a child with acute myeloid leukemia. The CDR3 runs from the conserved cysteine through the conserved F or W. The order of the fields is CDR3 DNA, CDR3 protein, clone size, D gene, J gene, V gene. D genes are given only for firm matches. Not every row has a clone size; where given, it reads once, few, many or a size class.

TGTGCCACCAGCAGAGGTCTAGAAAGCTCCTACAATGAGCAGTTCTTC	CATSRGLESSYNEQFF	many	-	TRBJ2-1	TRBV15
TGTGCCAGCAGCTTCGGACAGGTCCAAGAGACCCAGTACTTC	CASSFGQVQETQYF	many	TRBD1	TRBJ2-5	TRBV5-6
TGCAGTGCCCGGGACTCACAGACCTACGAGCAGTACTTC	CSARDSQTYEQYF	-	-	TRBJ2-7	TRBV20-1
TGTGCCAGCAGCTTAGTGGGCGGAACGAACACCGGGGAGCTGTTTTTT	CASSLVGGTNTGELFF	-	-	TRBJ2-2	TRBV7-2
TGTGCCAGCAGCGTAGGGCAGGGGGGGGTACAAGAGACCCAGTACTTC	CASSVGQGGVQETQYF	-	-	TRBJ2-5	TRBV9
TGCAGCGTTGAAGGCACTCCCGAGGAAGGTTCCCACAATGAGCAGTTCTTC	CSVEGTPEEGSHNEQFF	-	-	TRBJ2-1	TRBV29-1
TGTGCCAGCAGCTTGGTGGTGGCGGTCACAGATACGCAGTATTTT	CASSLVVAVTDTQYF	-	-	TRBJ2-3	TRBV5-6
TGCGCCAGCAGCCAAGATTACCAAGAGACCCAGTACTTC	CASSQDYQETQYF	many	-	TRBJ2-5	TRBV4-3
TGTGCCCGAAGGGTTGTCAGGCCCGTTTGGCCCCAGCATTTT	CARRVVRPVWPQHF	-	-	TRBJ1-5	TRBV9
TGTGCCAGCAGCGTGATTAGCGGGAGGGCCGGAAATGAGCAGTTCTTC	CASSVISGRAGNEQFF	few	TRBD2	TRBJ2-1	TRBV9
TGTGCCAGCAGCTTGGGCCCCACAGGGTCCCTTCAAGAGACCCAGTACTTC	CASSLGPTGSLQETQYF	-	-	TRBJ2-5	TRBV5-5
TGCGCCAGCAGCCAAGCGGGGGGGCCCTTAGTGACCGAGCAGTACTTC	CASSQAGGPLVTEQYF	once	TRBD2	TRBJ2-7	TRBV4-3
TGTGCCAGCAGTCCGGGACTGTTAAATGAGCAGTTCTTC	CASSPGLLNEQFF	many	-	TRBJ2-1	TRBV28
TGCGCCAGCAGCCAATCGGGGCTTAAGGCAGATACGCAGTATTTT	CASSQSGLKADTQYF	-	-	TRBJ2-3	TRBV4-1
TGTGCCAGTACCGTGAACAGGGGTACCGGGGAGCTGTTTTTT	CASTVNRGTGELFF	-	TRBD1	TRBJ2-2	TRBV19
TGCGCCAGCAGCCCGGGCGGGCGGACAGGGGGCTACGAGCAGTACTTC	CASSPGGRTGGYEQYF	-	TRBD1	TRBJ2-7	TRBV5-1
TGTGCCAGCAGCCAGGTCAGACAGGGGCGCATTCTAAATGAAAAACTGTTTTTT	CASSQVRQGRILNEKLFF	once	TRBD1	TRBJ1-4	TRBV4-2
TGTGCTAGCAGCCAGTCAGGGGGGGTTCAAGAGACCCAGTACTTC	CASSQSGGVQETQYF	-	-	TRBJ2-5	TRBV7-7
TGTGCCATCAGTGACCAGTTTAGTAATTCACCCCTCCACTTT	CAISDQFSNSPLHF	many	-	TRBJ1-6	TRBV10-3
TGTGCCAGCAGCGGGACTAGTTGGAACAATGAGCAGTTCTTC	CASSGTSWNNEQFF	few	TRBD2	TRBJ2-1	TRBV12-3/TRBV12-4
TGCAGTGCTAGAGGGGCTAGCGGGAGGGTAGGTAATGAGCAGTTCTTC	CSARGASGRVGNEQFF	-	TRBD2	TRBJ2-1	TRBV20-1
TGTGCCAGCTCACCACCGAGTGAAACAGGCACTGAAGCTTTCTTT	CASSPPSETGTEAFF	-	-	TRBJ1-1	TRBV18
TGTGCCAGCAAGCAACAGGCGGAGCAAGAGACCCAGTACTTC	CASKQQAEQETQYF	few	-	TRBJ2-5	TRBV2
TGTGCCAGCAGCTCGGACCGAGTCTACAATGAGCAGTTCTTC	CASSSDRVYNEQFF	-	-	TRBJ2-1	TRBV7-8
TGCGCCAGCAGCTCAACCCCCGGGACTAGCGGGCCTCTAGAGCAGTTCTTC	CASSSTPGTSGPLEQFF	few	TRBD2	TRBJ2-1	TRBV5-1
TGTGCCAGCAGTTACCCGTCGGCAGGGGCGGGCACCGGGGAGCTGTTTTTT	CASSYPSAGAGTGELFF	many	-	TRBJ2-2	TRBV6-5
TGTGCCATCAGTGTTGGAACAGAAGGAAACACCATATATTTT	CAISVGTEGNTIYF	few	-	TRBJ1-3	TRBV10-3
TGTGCCAGCAGTTACAACGCCCCCAACTATGGCTACACCTTC	CASSYNAPNYGYTF	-	-	TRBJ1-2	TRBV6-5
TGTGCCAGCAGTATTAGCGGGAGCCCTGAGCAGTTCTTC	CASSISGSPEQFF	-	TRBD2	TRBJ2-1	TRBV7-3
TGCGCCAGCAGCCAAGTCAAGGACAGGGGGCGTCCCACCGGGGAGCTGTTTTTT	CASSQVKDRGRPTGELFF	-	TRBD1	TRBJ2-2	TRBV4-3
TGTGCCAGCAGTTTGAGGACAGTACGGCTGCTCACTGAAGCTTTCTTT	CASSLRTVRLLTEAFF	-	-	TRBJ1-1	TRBV12-3/TRBV12-4
TGTGCCAGCAGCTTAGTTATAAGAGGACTAGCTGGAACAGATACGCAGTATTTT	CASSLVIRGLAGTDTQYF	few	TRBD2	TRBJ2-3	TRBV11-2
TGTGCCAGCAGCCCTTTGGTGGGGGACGCGAAGCAGTACTTC	CASSPLVGDAKQYF	-	-	TRBJ2-7	TRBV12-3/TRBV12-4
TGCAGTGCTGGGGGACTAGCGGGTACCTACGAGCAGTACTTC	CSAGGLAGTYEQYF	few	TRBD2	TRBJ2-7	TRBV20-1
TGTGCCAGCAGCTCAGTTGCGGGCGGGGAGCTGTTTTTT	CASSSVAGGELFF	-	-	TRBJ2-2	TRBV7-8
TGCGCCAGCAGCCCGACAGGGACCTCTCATGGCTACACCTTC	CASSPTGTSHGYTF	few	TRBD1	TRBJ1-2	TRBV5-1
TGCAGCGTTGAATTGTCTAGCAACGAGCAGTACTTC	CSVELSSNEQYF	few	-	TRBJ2-7	TRBV29-1
TGTGGATCCGGGACCGCGTATGGCTACACCTTC	CGSGTAYGYTF	many	-	TRBJ1-2	TRBV6-5
TGTGCCAGCAGCTCGCCGAGACTAGCGGACAAGCAGTTCTTC	CASSSPRLADKQFF	few	TRBD2	TRBJ2-1	TRBV11-3
TGTGCCAGCAGCATGGTGGGAGACTACACCGGGGAGCTGTTTTTT	CASSMVGDYTGELFF	-	-	TRBJ2-2	TRBV7-3
TGTGCTAGTGGGACAGGGGTTCAGCCCCAGCATTTT	CASGTGVQPQHF	few	TRBD1	TRBJ1-5	TRBV12-5
TGTGCCAGCAGCTTAATTGGGGGGCAAACTGAAGCTTTCTTT	CASSLIGGQTEAFF	many	-	TRBJ1-1	TRBV7-3
TGTGCCAGCAGCCCCACCATCGCTAGCGGGAGCCCTGGGTCCTACGAGCAGTACTTC	CASSPTIASGSPGSYEQYF	many	TRBD2	TRBJ2-7	TRBV7-6
TGTGCCAGTAGTAAAGGGGACCTACGTTTTTTGGAGCAGTTCTTC	CASSKGDLRFLEQFF	few	-	TRBJ2-1	TRBV19
TGCAGTGCTAGAGATCCGTTCACGAGACAGGGGTACAATGAGCAGTTCTTC	CSARDPFTRQGYNEQFF	few	TRBD1	TRBJ2-1	TRBV20-1
TGTGCCACCAGTGATTCCGGAGCCACAGATACGCAGTATTTT	CATSDSGATDTQYF	-	-	TRBJ2-3	TRBV24-1
TGCGCCAGCAGCCGCTGGGTGGGAGCGGAGCTTTACAATGAGCAGTTCTTC	CASSRWVGAELYNEQFF	few	-	TRBJ2-1	TRBV5-1
TGCTGCGCTAGAGCATTCATGGGGGGGGACACAGATACGCAGTATTTT	CCARAFMGGDTDTQYF	-	TRBD2	TRBJ2-3	TRBV20-1
TGTGCCAGCAGCTTCGGGTCCTATAGCAATCAGCCCCAGCATTTT	CASSFGSYSNQPQHF	-	-	TRBJ1-5	TRBV7-2
TGCAGTGCTAGATTTAGCGGGAGGCTCACCTACGAGCAGTACTTC	CSARFSGRLTYEQYF	-	TRBD2	TRBJ2-7	TRBV20-1
TGTGCCAGCAGCTTGAATTACTACGATACGCAGTATTTT	CASSLNYYDTQYF	few	-	TRBJ2-3	TRBV7-2
TGTGCCAGCAGTTACTCGAACAGTCGGGAGACCCAGTACTTC	CASSYSNSRETQYF	-	-	TRBJ2-5	TRBV6-2/TRBV6-3
TGTGCCAGCAGCCCGCGCACAGGGACAGGGGGGGTTATCTTC	CASSPRTGTGGVIF	few	TRBD1	TRBJ2-7	TRBV14
TGTGCCAGCGGCCCGGGGGTCAGCCCGGAGCAGTACTTC	CASGPGVSPEQYF	-	-	TRBJ2-7	TRBV7-9
TGTGCCAGCAGCTACGCCATGTCAGCGAACAATGAGCAGTTCTTC	CASSYAMSANNEQFF	-	-	TRBJ2-1	TRBV6-5